This TCR beta chain was sequenced for a study of blood T cells in healthy people across ages. Overall study results and limits: Naive CD4+ cells and diversity were both higher in long-lived donors than in aged donors. A strong correlation between TCR beta diversity and naive T cell percentage was seen.

Donors were healthy Caucasian individuals from Russia aged roughly 6 to 95. Germline trimming cut 5 bases from V and 5 bases from J; bases unmatched to any gene: 8. Germline lookup yields CDR1 SEHNR and CDR2 FQNEAQ (reference sequence). The length of the CDR3 is 16 residues. Using a J-beta primer mix together with a sample-barcoded 5' primer, a second PCR was run for roughly 6 to 12 cycles. Per sample, CDR3-containing paired-end reads numbered at least 2.5 million. TCRdb itself ran the 5' RACE reads through MiXCR, one entry per CDR3 protein. The sample holds a few hundred thousand distinct CDR3 sequences, approximately 47% seen once. This clonotype was seen only a few times. The antigen is not known.

The chain joins TRBV7-9 to TRBJ1-5, with 11 bases matching TRBD1. Sample: blood. This TCR derives from a man in his 60s in good health. The CDR3 reads CASSGQGAAGYQPQHF. The DNA for the CDR3 is TGTGCCAGCAGCGGACAGGGGGCTGCGGGTTATCAGCCCCAGCATTTT.